This TCR beta chain was profiled in a study of Graves' ophthalmopathy and Graves' hyperthyroidism. Study-level results: Using a 13-signature model, the authors split ophthalmopathy from stable hyperthyroidism, with roughly 91% sensitivity and approximately 81% specificity. Blood was where most expanded thyroid clonotypes above 0.001 frequency also turned up.

The CDR3 extends over 14 amino acids. CDR1 MDHEN and CDR2 SYDVKM come from the germline V gene. Deletions cut 3 bases from V and 5 bases from J, with 13 bases between. This clonotype showed up many times. The antigen is not known. Amplified TCR beta CDR3 regions were obtained using RNA transcripts as template. First-round RT-PCR relied on HTBI primers, and a second-round multiplex PCR came next. TCRdb reprocessed the multiplex PCR reads via MiXCR and lists one record per CDR3 protein. The sample consists of nearly 400,000 distinct CDR3 sequences, about 18% of them appearing once. Someone took the PBMCs out of approximately 9 ml of fresh peripheral blood.

The clonotype comes from a woman under 30 with Graves' ophthalmopathy. This chain joins TRBV28 and TRBJ2-5, with D perhaps being TRBD1 or TRBD2 (6 bases each). Sequencing was performed on peripheral blood. The CDR3 loop reads CASSLGGFGETQYF. In nucleotides, the CDR3 is TGTGCCAGCAGTTTGGGGGGCTTTGGGGAGACCCAGTACTTC.